This entry concerns a single T cell receptor beta chain. These data come from a study of OX40 agonist ivuxolimab in advanced cancers. The length of the CDR3 is 13 residues. The ends lost 2 bases at V and 8 bases at J; junction bases unmatched: 5. Germline V gene lookup returns CDR1 MDHEN and CDR2 SYDVKM. Produced via immunoSEQ multiplex PCR; TCRdb's table is partial and in-frame only. This sample has approximately 90,000 clones, with approximately 92% found just once. The sequence came from an adult with an advanced solid tumor such as melanoma, head and neck, liver or kidney cancer. This specimen consisted of CD4+ or CD8+ T cells sorted from blood, obtained in a trial of the OX40 agonist ivuxolimab. This chain connects TRBV28 to TRBJ1-2, with TRBD1 matching over 7 bases. The CDR3 is CASSLDRVGGYTF. DNA for the CDR3: TGTGCCAGCAGTTTAGACAGGGTGGGAGGCTACACCTTC.